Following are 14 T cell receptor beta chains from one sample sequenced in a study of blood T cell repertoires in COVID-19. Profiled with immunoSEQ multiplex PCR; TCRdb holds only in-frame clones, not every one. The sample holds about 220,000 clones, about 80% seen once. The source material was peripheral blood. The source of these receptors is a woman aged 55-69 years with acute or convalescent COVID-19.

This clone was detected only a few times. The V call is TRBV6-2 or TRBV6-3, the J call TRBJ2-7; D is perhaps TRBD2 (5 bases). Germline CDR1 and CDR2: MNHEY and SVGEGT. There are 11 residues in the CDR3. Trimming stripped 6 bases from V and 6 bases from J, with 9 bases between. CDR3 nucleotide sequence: TGTGCCAGCAGCCGTGGGAGCGAGCAGTACTTC. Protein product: CASSRGSEQYF.

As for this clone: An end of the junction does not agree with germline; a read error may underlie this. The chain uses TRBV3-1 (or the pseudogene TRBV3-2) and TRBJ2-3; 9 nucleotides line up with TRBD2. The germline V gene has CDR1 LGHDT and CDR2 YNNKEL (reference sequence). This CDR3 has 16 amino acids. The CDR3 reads CANSRRLAEYTDTQYF. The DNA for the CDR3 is TGTGCCAACAGCCGACGACTAGCGGAATACACAGATACGCAGTATTTT.

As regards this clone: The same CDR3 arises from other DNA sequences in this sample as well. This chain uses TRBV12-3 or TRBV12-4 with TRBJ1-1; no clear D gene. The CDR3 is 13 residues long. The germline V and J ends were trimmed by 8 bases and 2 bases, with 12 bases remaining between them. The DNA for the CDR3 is TGTGCCAGCTCACTGGGAGTTAACACTGAAGCTTTCTTT. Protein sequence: CASSLGVNTEAFF.

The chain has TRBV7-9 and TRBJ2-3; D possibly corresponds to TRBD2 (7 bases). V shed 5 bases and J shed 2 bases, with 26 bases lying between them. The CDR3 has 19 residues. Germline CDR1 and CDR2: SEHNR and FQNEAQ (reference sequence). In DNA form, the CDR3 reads TGTGCCAGCAGCCCTCTCCCTGCCAGGGGAGGGAGGTCCACAGATACGCAGTATTTT. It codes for CASSPLPARGGRSTDTQYF. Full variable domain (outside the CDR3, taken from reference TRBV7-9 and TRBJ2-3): DTGVSQNPRHKITKRGQNVTFRCDPISEHNRLYWYRQTLGQGPEFLTYFQNEAQLEKSRLLSDRFSAERPKGSFSTLEIQRTEQGDSAMYLCASSPLPARGGRSTDTQYFGPGTRLTVL.

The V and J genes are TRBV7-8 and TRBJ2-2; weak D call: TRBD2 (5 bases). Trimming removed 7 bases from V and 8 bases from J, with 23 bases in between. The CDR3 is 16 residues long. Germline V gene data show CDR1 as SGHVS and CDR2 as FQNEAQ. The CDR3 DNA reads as TGTGCCAGCAAACGAGATATCGGCGGGCTGTGGGGGGAGCTGTTTTTT. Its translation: CASKRDIGGLWGELFF.

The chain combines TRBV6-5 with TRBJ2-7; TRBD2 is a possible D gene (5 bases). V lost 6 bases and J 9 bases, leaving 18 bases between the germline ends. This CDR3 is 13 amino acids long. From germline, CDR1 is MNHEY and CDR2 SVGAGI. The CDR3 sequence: CASRRQPDYGQYF. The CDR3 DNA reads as TGTGCCAGCAGACGACAACCTGACTATGGGCAGTACTTC.

CDR3 in amino acids: CASSIKPPTVYEQYF. DNA for the CDR3: TGCGCCAGCAGCATCAAACCACCGACAGTATACGAGCAGTACTTC. This rearrangement joins TRBV5-1 to TRBJ2-7, with D possibly being TRBD1 (5 bases). The V and J ends lost 4 bases and 4 bases respectively, with 18 bases between them. CDR1 is SGHRS, CDR2 YFSETQ, per germline. The CDR3 runs 15 residues.

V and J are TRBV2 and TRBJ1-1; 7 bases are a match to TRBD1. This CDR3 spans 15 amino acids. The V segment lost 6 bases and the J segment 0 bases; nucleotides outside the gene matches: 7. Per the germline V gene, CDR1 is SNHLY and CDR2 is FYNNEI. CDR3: CASSLGQVMNTEAFF. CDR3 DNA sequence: TGTGCCAGCAGCCTTGGACAGGTTATGAACACTGAAGCTTTCTTT. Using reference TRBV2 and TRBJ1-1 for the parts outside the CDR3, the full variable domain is EPEVTQTPSHQVTQMGQEVILRCVPISNHLYFYWYRQILGQKVEFLVSFYNNEISEKSEIFDDQFSVERPDGSNFTLKIRSTKLEDSAMYFCASSLGQVMNTEAFFGQGTRLTVV.

This CDR3 is CASSEGAGNQPQHF. The CDR3 coding sequence is TGTGCCAGCAGTGAGGGGGCAGGCAATCAGCCCCAGCATTTT. The chain couples TRBV6-1 to TRBJ1-5, with D perhaps TRBD1 (6 bases). The V gene lost 3 bases and the J gene lost 2 bases, with 8 bases spanning the gap. CDR3 size: 14 residues. Germline V gene lookup returns CDR1 MNHNS and CDR2 SASEGT.

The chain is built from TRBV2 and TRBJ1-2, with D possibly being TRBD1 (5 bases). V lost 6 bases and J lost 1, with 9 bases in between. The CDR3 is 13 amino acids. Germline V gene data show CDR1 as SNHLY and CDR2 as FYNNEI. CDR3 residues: CASRDNRNYGYTF. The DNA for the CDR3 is TGTGCCAGCAGGGACAATCGTAACTATGGCTACACCTTC.

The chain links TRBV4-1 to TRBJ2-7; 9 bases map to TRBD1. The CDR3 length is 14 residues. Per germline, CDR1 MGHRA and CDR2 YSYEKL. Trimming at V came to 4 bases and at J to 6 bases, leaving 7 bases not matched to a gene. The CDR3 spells CASSPGTGTGEQYF. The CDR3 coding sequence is TGCGCCAGCAGCCCGGGGACAGGGACGGGCGAGCAGTACTTC.

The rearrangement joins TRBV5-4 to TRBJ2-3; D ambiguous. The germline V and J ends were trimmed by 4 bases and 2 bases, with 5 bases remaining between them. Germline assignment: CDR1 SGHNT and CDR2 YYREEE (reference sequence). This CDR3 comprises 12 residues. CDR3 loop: CASSQNTDTQYF. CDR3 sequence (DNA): TGTGCCAGCAGCCAAAACACAGATACGCAGTATTTT.

CDR3 DNA sequence: TGTGCCAGCAGCGTAGATGCCCTTGTGGCAGGGGGTTCACCCCTCCACTTT. It codes for CASSVDALVAGGSPLHF. V and J are TRBV9 and TRBJ1-6; 7 nucleotides align to TRBD1. With V trimmed by 0 bases and J by 9 bases, 12 bases remained unmatched. This CDR3 is 17 amino acids long. Germline V gives CDR1 SGDLS, CDR2 YYNGEE.

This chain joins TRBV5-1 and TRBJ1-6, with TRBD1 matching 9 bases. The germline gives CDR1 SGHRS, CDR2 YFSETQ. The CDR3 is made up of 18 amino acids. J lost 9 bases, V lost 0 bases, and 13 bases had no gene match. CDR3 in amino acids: CASSLAGQGRKKGSPLHF. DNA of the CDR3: TGCGCCAGCAGCTTGGCGGGACAGGGAAGAAAGAAGGGTTCACCCCTCCACTTT.